This T cell receptor (beta chain) emerged from a study of OX40 agonist ivuxolimab in advanced cancers. Context from the whole study: Ivuxolimab, which targeted the costimulatory receptor OX40 (CD134), was an agonistic, fully human IgG2 monoclonal antibody. Prior anti-PD-1, anti-PD-L1 or anti-CTLA-4 therapy was permitted, and 40% of dose-escalation patients had received checkpoint inhibitors. Of the roughly 51 dose-escalation patients, hepatocellular carcinoma was present in approximately 20, melanoma in approximately 15, renal cell carcinoma in 9 and head and neck cancer in 9. The monotherapy dose-escalation portion (N ≈ 50 patients) of the phase I ivuxolimab trial is reported in the paper. Three dose-escalation patients achieved partial responses, one with hepatocellular carcinoma and two with cutaneous melanoma. A male proportion of approximately 83% and a mean age of 60 years, ranging from 23 to 79, were recorded for the dose-escalation cohort. Peripheral TCRbeta sequencing aimed to test whether ivuxolimab altered TCR sequence diversity and caused clonal T-cell expansion. Intravenous ivuxolimab was administered to patients every 2 weeks at six dose levels: 0.01, 0.1, 0.3, 1.5, 3 and 10 mg/kg.

To sequence the TCRbeta CDR3 region, genomic DNA was isolated from the sorted cells. TCRbeta CDR3 regions were sequenced using the immunoSEQ Assay. As stored in TCRdb, this immuneACCESS dataset retains in-frame rearrangements with V and J assigned. A fraction of the clones does not appear; measured against another copy, unresolved V genes explain less than half of the discrepancy, and the remainder lacks a known reason. Recorded for this sample are tens of thousands of clones; 90% to 95% of them occurred a single time. Roughly 2.2% of the sample is taken by the ten largest. Patients with a history of autoimmune disease or receiving systemic immunosuppression were excluded from the trial. In every dose cohort, peripheral blood was drawn for TCR sequencing at baseline, cycle 4 day 1, and cycle 7 day 1. The samples were drawn from a first-in-human, open-label, multicenter phase I dose-escalation trial of ivuxolimab. Adults with locally advanced or metastatic melanoma, renal cell carcinoma, hepatocellular carcinoma or head and neck squamous cell carcinoma were enrolled in the trial. Before TCR sequencing, CD4+ T cells and CD8+ T cells were sorted from peripheral blood as separate populations.

Results and caveats for the whole study, not just this receptor: After ivuxolimab, expanded clones were on average more numerous among CD8+ T cells than among CD4+ T cells. Low levels of normalized T-cell clonal expansion were also seen in some patients who did not respond. In partial responders in the 0.1-3.0 mg/kg groups, normalized peripheral clonal expansion was found to be among the lowest, especially among CD8+ T cells. Which antigens the clonally expanded peripheral T cells were specific for was not determined. Clonal expansion of both CD4+ and CD8+ blood T cells was observed from baseline to week 6 at doses 0.1 to 3.0 mg/kg.

As to this clone: Its antigen remains undetermined. The sample holds no much larger clone one base away, and base qualities are not on file.

This sample comprised CD4+ or CD8+ T cells sorted from blood, obtained in a trial of the OX40 agonist ivuxolimab. This TCR was sampled from an adult with an advanced solid tumor such as melanoma, head and neck, liver or kidney cancer.

The sequenced DNA: TGTGCCAGCAGCCCGACGGGGACAGGGAATAATCAGCCCCAGCATTTT. This gives the protein CASSPTGTGNNQPQHF. The chain is made from TRBV28 and TRBJ1-5; 9 bases in between match TRBD1. CDR1 and CDR2, looked up from the germline V gene, are MDHEN and SYDVKM. The CDR3, from cysteine to phenylalanine, totals 16 residues. Only CDR3 DNA is held: 48 bases, read in frame from base 1. The germline V and J ends show losses of 6 bases and 4 bases respectively, and no gene match explains 10 bases of the junction.